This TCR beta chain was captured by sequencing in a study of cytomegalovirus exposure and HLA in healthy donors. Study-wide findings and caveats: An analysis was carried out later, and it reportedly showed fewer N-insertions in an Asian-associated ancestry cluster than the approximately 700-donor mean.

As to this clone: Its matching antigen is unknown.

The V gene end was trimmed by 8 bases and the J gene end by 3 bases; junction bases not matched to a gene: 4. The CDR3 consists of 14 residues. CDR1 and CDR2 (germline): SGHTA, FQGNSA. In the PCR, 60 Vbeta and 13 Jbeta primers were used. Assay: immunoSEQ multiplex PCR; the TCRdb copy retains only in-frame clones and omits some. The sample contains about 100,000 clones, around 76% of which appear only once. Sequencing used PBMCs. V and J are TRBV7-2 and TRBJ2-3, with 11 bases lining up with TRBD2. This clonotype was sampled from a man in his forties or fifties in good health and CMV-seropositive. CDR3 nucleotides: TGTGCCAGCGCTAGCGGGAGGAGGACAGATACGCAGTATTTT. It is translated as CASASGRRTDTQYF.